Listed here are 19 T cell receptor beta chains from one sample, sequenced in a study of OX40 agonist ivuxolimab in advanced cancers. Sequenced by immunoSEQ multiplex PCR; TCRdb stores in-frame clones only, minus some. The sample includes around 64,000 clones, around nine tenths of them seen just once. The sequences come from CD4+ or CD8+ T cells sorted from blood, collected in a trial of the OX40 agonist ivuxolimab. These receptors were taken from an adult with an advanced solid tumor such as melanoma, head and neck, liver or kidney cancer.

This clone is a singleton in its sample. The chain links TRBV27 to TRBJ1-1; no reliable D call. CDR3 length equals 13 residues. CDR1 MNHEY and CDR2 SMNVEV come from the germline V gene (reference sequence). V lost 6 bases, J lost 6 bases, and 14 bases lay in between. This chain's CDR3 is CASSPLLNPEAFF. DNA of the CDR3: TGTGCCAGCAGCCCACTCCTCAACCCTGAAGCTTTCTTT.

The chain is built from TRBV9 and TRBJ2-3; D not certain. The CDR3 contains 14 residues. Germline values: CDR1 SGDLS, CDR2 YYNGEE. Trimming took off 1 base at V and 3 bases at J, with 9 bases between the two ends. The CDR3, as DNA: TGTGCCAGCAGCGTAAAGTCCAAGACAGATACGCAGTATTTT. This translates into CASSVKSKTDTQYF.

This clone was seen a single time. This chain connects TRBV5-1 to TRBJ2-1, with TRBD2 identical over 9 bases. This CDR3 region has 15 residues. Germline loops: CDR1 SGHRS, CDR2 YFSETQ. J lost 9 bases, V lost 9 bases, and 16 bases had no gene match. The CDR3 DNA reads as TGCGCCACCCAAGCGGGAGGTAGGGCTGTGGGTGAGCAGTTCTTC. As protein: CATQAGGRAVGEQFF.

The count of this clone is one. This sample includes further DNA sequences coding for the same CDR3. V and J are TRBV5-1 and TRBJ2-5, with TRBD1 matching 7 bases. V gave up 1 base and J gave up 3 bases; unmatched junction bases: 0. The CDR3 runs 13 residues. Per germline, CDR1 SGHRS and CDR2 YFSETQ. CDR3 loop: CASSLTGEETQYF. CDR3 nucleotide sequence: TGCGCCAGCAGCTTGACAGGGGAAGAGACCCAGTACTTC.

The gene calls are TRBV2 and TRBJ2-1; D is perhaps TRBD1 (6 bases). Trimming took off 5 bases at V and 1 base at J, with 9 bases between the two ends. This CDR3 spans 14 amino acids. Per the germline V gene, CDR1 is SNHLY and CDR2 is FYNNEI. In nucleotides, the CDR3 is TGTGCCAGCAGTCGGACAGAGTCCTACAATGAGCAGTTCTTC. Its protein product is CASSRTESYNEQFF.

The rearrangement joins TRBV9 to TRBJ1-6; 8 nucleotides line up with TRBD1. J lost 9 bases, V lost 2 bases, and 4 bases had no gene match. Per the germline V gene, CDR1 is SGDLS and CDR2 is YYNGEE. This CDR3 contains 14 residues. CDR3 region: CASSVDRGSSPLHF. In nucleotides, the CDR3 is TGTGCCAGCAGCGTTGACAGGGGTAGTTCACCCCTCCACTTT. Together with reference TRBV9 and TRBJ1-6, the CDR3 gives the full variable domain: DSGVTQTPKHLITATGQRVTLRCSPRSGDLSVYWYQQSLDQGLQFLIQYYNGEERAKGNILERFSAQQFPDLHSELNLSSLELGDSALYFCASSVDRGSSPLHFGNGTRLTVT.

The V and J genes are TRBV7-3 and TRBJ1-1; 8 bases map to TRBD1. Per germline, CDR1 SGHTA and CDR2 FQGTGA. There are 13 residues in the CDR3. V gave up 4 bases and J gave up 5 bases; unmatched junction bases: 3. The CDR3 protein is CASSSWTGTEAFF. The CDR3 DNA reads as TGTGCCAGCAGCTCTTGGACAGGGACTGAAGCTTTCTTT.

The gene calls are TRBV30 and TRBJ1-3, with D maybe TRBD1 (6 bases). Germline V gene lookup returns CDR1 GTSNPN and CDR2 SVGIG (reference sequence). This CDR3 region has 14 residues. The ends were cut back, 4 bases at V and 4 bases at J, with 14 bases in the middle. The CDR3, as DNA: TGTGCCTGGACCCCCGGCAGGGGAGGAAACACCATATATTTT. Its translation: CAWTPGRGGNTIYF.

The CDR3 nucleotides are TGCGCCAGCAGCCAAGAGGGCGGGAGGGGGCAAGAGACCCAGTACTTC. Its translation is CASSQEGGRGQETQYF. The chain combines TRBV4-1 with TRBJ2-5; 9 nucleotides agree with TRBD2. Germline-derived CDR1 and CDR2 are MGHRA and YSYEKL. The CDR3 is 16 amino acids. The V gene end was trimmed by 0 bases and the J gene end by 2 bases; junction bases not matched to a gene: 4.

The chain combines TRBV30 with TRBJ1-3; D may be TRBD1 (5 bases). Germline V gives CDR1 GTSNPN, CDR2 SVGIG (reference sequence). The CDR3 consists of 13 residues. V lost 5 bases and J lost 2, with 10 bases in between. This CDR3 reads CAWGTEPGNTIYF. DNA for the CDR3: TGTGCCTGGGGGACGGAGCCTGGAAACACCATATATTTT. The entire variable domain, with the rest obtained from reference TRBV30 and TRBJ1-3, is as follows: SQTIHQWPATLVQPVGSPLSLECTVEGTSNPNLYWYRQAAGRGLQLLFYSVGIGQISSEVPQNLSASRPQDRQFILSSKKLLLSDSGFYLCAWGTEPGNTIYFGEGSWLTVV.

The chain is built from TRBV11-2 and TRBJ2-1; 8 nucleotides align to TRBD1. Germline-derived CDR1 and CDR2 are SGHAT and FQNNGV. There are 14 residues in the CDR3. V was clipped by 8 bases and J by 9 bases; unmatched bases: 12. The CDR3 region has the DNA TGTGCCAGCTCACCCGGCCAGGGGGCAGTTGAGCAGTTCTTC. Translated: CASSPGQGAVEQFF. Variable domain in full (rest from reference TRBV11-2 and TRBJ2-1): EAGVAQSPRYKIIEKRQSVAFWCNPISGHATLYWYQQILGQGPKLLIQFQNNGVVDDSQLPKDRFSAERLKGVDSTLKIQPAKLEDSAVYLCASSPGQGAVEQFFGPGTRLTVL.

This sequence joins TRBV19 and TRBJ1-5; 8 nucleotides match TRBD1. CDR3 length: 15 amino acids. V shed 4 bases, J shed 2 bases, and the junction held 4 bases outside the gene matches. Germline V gives CDR1 LNHDA, CDR2 SQIVND (reference sequence). CDR3 nucleotide sequence: TGTGCCAGTAGTAAAGAGACAGGGGGCAATCAGCCCCAGCATTTT. Its protein is CASSKETGGNQPQHF.

Here the CDR3 reads CASSPRQGTDTQYF. In DNA form, the CDR3 reads TGTGCCAGCAGCCCAAGACAGGGCACAGATACGCAGTATTTT. The chain is built from TRBV5-4 and TRBJ2-3, with a weak D call TRBD1 (6 bases). V lost 4 bases and J 1 base, leaving 10 bases between the germline ends. Germline V lookup: CDR1 SGHNT, CDR2 YYREEE (reference sequence). The CDR3 is made up of 14 amino acids.

The chain joins TRBV2 to TRBJ1-4, with D unclear. This CDR3 is 14 amino acids long. Germline-derived CDR1 and CDR2 are SNHLY and FYNNEI. V shed 5 bases and J shed 0 bases, with 7 bases lying between them. The CDR3 region is CASSRAATNEKLFF. CDR3 sequence (DNA): TGTGCCAGCAGTAGGGCGGCAACTAATGAAAAACTGTTTTTT.

There are a few counts of this clone. The chain uses TRBV15 and TRBJ2-3, with a tentative D call TRBD2 (7 bases). V gave up 2 bases and J gave up 4 bases, with 13 bases separating them. The germline V gene has CDR1 LNHNV and CDR2 YYDKDF (reference sequence). CDR3 length: 15 amino acids. The CDR3 loop reads CATSRQQGGPDTQYF. The CDR3 DNA is TGTGCCACCAGCAGACAACAGGGAGGGCCAGATACGCAGTATTTT.

The chain carries TRBV11-2 and TRBJ1-4; 10 nucleotides agree with TRBD1. Per the germline V gene, CDR1 is SGHAT and CDR2 is FQNNGV. Trimming took 3 bases from V and 6 from J; bases not matched to a gene: 7. This CDR3 has 16 residues. CDR3 residues: CASSLGTGVGDEKLFF. The CDR3 DNA reads as TGTGCCAGCAGCTTGGGGACAGGGGTTGGTGATGAAAAACTGTTTTTT.

The chain joins TRBV27 to TRBJ1-5; a possible D gene is TRBD1 (5 bases). The CDR3 contains 13 residues. With 6 bases removed from V and 2 bases from J, the gap between germline ends came to 8 bases. CDR1 MNHEY and CDR2 SMNVEV come from the germline V gene (reference sequence). CDR3 nucleotide sequence: TGTGCCAGCAGCAGGGAAGGCAATCAGCCCCAGCATTTT. Its translation is CASSREGNQPQHF.

This chain connects TRBV11-2 to TRBJ2-7; D is uncertain. The germline CDR1 and CDR2 sequences are SGHAT and FQNNGV. V was trimmed by 5 bases and J by 0 bases, leaving 11 bases between them. The CDR3 sequence is 14 residues long. DNA of the CDR3: TGTGCCAGCAGCCTAGGTTATAGCTCCTACGAGCAGTACTTC. It yields the protein CASSLGYSSYEQYF. The complete variable domain, with remaining parts taken from reference TRBV11-2 and TRBJ2-7, reads EAGVAQSPRYKIIEKRQSVAFWCNPISGHATLYWYQQILGQGPKLLIQFQNNGVVDDSQLPKDRFSAERLKGVDSTLKIQPAKLEDSAVYLCASSLGYSSYEQYFGPGTRLTVT.

The rearrangement joins TRBV15 to TRBJ1-1; no reliable D call. Germline V gene data show CDR1 as LNHNV and CDR2 as YYDKDF (reference sequence). The CDR3 totals 13 residues. The V gene lost 1 base and the J gene lost 3 bases, with 6 bases spanning the gap. DNA for the CDR3: TGTGCCACCAGCAGAGGTACTGACACTGAAGCTTTCTTT. The encoded protein is CATSRGTDTEAFF.